This T cell receptor beta chain was obtained from a study of cytomegalovirus exposure and HLA in healthy donors (TCRdb year 2017). General notes on the study: In an earlier analysis of roughly 590 of the donors, about 270 Gb of sequence data and 95 million to 130 million unique TCR beta sequences from approximately 180 million T cells were reported. An early release covering more than 500 HLA-typed donors comprised about 300 gigabases of sequencing data and tens of millions of unique TCR sequences. Of the roughly 400 genotyped donors, roughly 80% fell in the genetic ancestry cluster associated with self-reported Caucasian donors. The aim of the study was to test whether cataloging public T cell receptors could identify signatures of past pathogen exposure. The study used immunosequencing to profile the T cell repertoires of under 700 subjects and linked those repertoires to cytomegalovirus serostatus. In addition to the first cohort of several hundred subjects, a separate validation cohort of 120 different subjects was used. To predict cytomegalovirus infection status, the study combined high-throughput TCR immunosequencing, statistical association of individual TCRs with disease status, and machine learning. To study patterns of TCR occurrence, a later analysis re-analyzed previously published TCR beta repertoires from 500 to 850 donors and added high-resolution HLA genotyping. Rather than drawing on any new phenotypic data, the later analysis identified candidate immune exposures from TCR beta sequences and the way those sequences occurred across donors. To decide whether each TCR beta V gene segment behaved as functional or pseudogenic, an earlier analysis of approximately 600 of the donors relied on high-throughput TCR beta sequencing. Alongside the repertoire data, information on donor age, sex, ethnicity and CMV serostatus was compiled. A later genetic analysis took genome-wide SNP genotypes for about three fifths of the 666 donors and used that subset as a discovery cohort. Every repertoire in the discovery cohort had been generated on one and the same sequencing platform. HLA typing covered class I and class II loci at four-digit resolution. Typing coverage differed by locus: A, B, C, DRB1 and DQB1 were typed in roughly 629-630 donors, DQA1 in around 500, DPA1 in around 610, and DPB1 in 450 to 490. Because of strong linkage in the cohort, four or five DR-DQ haplotypes were treated as single units for association and clustering. Among some 410 genotyped donors of the cohort, an average of around 250,000 unique TCR beta nucleotide sequences was sequenced per donor, of which about 18% were non-productive.

A remark on this clone: The antigen this receptor binds is unknown. Base qualities are not provided; no much larger clone lies one nucleotide away.

Receptors were amplified or captured by the immunoSEQ multiplex PCR assay. For the multiplex PCR, a mixture combining 60 forward primers for TCR Vbeta segments and 13 reverse primers for TCR Jbeta segments was used. The CDR3 region of rearranged TCR beta genes was amplified from genomic DNA by a multiplex PCR assay. The amplified TCR beta libraries were sequenced on the Illumina HiSeq System as 87-base-pair reads. From the authors' description of their analysis: In a later analysis, some 80 million unique TCR beta chains were counted across the approximately 640 repertoires, and approximately 11 million of these chains were shared by at least two donors. Raw reads were error-corrected and collapsed into unique sequences by a nearest-neighbor algorithm in which closely related sequences were merged to remove PCR and sequencing errors. V, D and J gene segments were assigned by aligning CDR3 sequences to IMGT reference sequences. For a sequence to be retained, a match of at least six nucleotides to both a V gene segment and a J gene segment was required. A rearrangement was called productive if the CDR3 had no stop codons and remained in frame with V and J, and every other rearrangement was called non-productive. Following IMGT convention, CDR3 was defined as the stretch from the second conserved V-encoded cysteine to the conserved J-encoded phenylalanine. Sequences without an unambiguous match to a single V gene segment were excluded from the earlier analysis of 450 to 750 of the donors. An earlier analysis of several hundred of the donors called V segments functional above 56.7% productive rearrangements and segregating when the between-donor standard deviation exceeded 5%. To diagnose cytomegalovirus status from the catalog of TCR beta chain sequences, a statistical classification framework was built. A later analysis assigned V and J genes by comparing TCR nucleotide sequences with IMGT/GENE-DB human TR gene sequences. Using the TCRdist pipeline, a later analysis assigned CDR3 sequences along with most-parsimonious VDJ recombination scenarios. In a later analysis, each TCR beta chain was defined by its CDR3 amino acid sequence together with its V-gene family, and reads without a unique V-gene family were excluded. To address suspected cross-contamination and a sequencing artifact, a later analysis removed 592 highly shared, low-generation-probability nucleotide sequences. In a later analysis, a clonal expansion index was calculated for each public chain from normalized within-repertoire ranks of inferred template counts. A later analysis computed generation probabilities with a VDJ recombination model fitted to out-of-frame rearrangements, and checked the results against IGoR. In a later analysis, hypergeometric tests were used to score TCR-TCR, TCR-HLA and TCR-CMV co-occurrence, with a repertoire-size bias correction applied to TCR pairs. False discovery rates were estimated in a later analysis by permuting HLA or CMV assignments 20 times. A later analysis grouped co-occurring TCRs with DBSCAN, adding TCRdist sequence similarity when clustering within HLA-allele-positive subsets. For co-occurrence clustering, repertoires with fewer than 30,000 or more than 120,000 public chains were excluded, along with a handful of repertoires with anomalous nucleotide sharing. TCRdb took over this immuneACCESS table, retaining in-frame rearrangements with V and J assigned. Such tables are incomplete; in checked studies, under half of the missing clones stem from an unresolved V gene, and the remainder is unexplained. V, J and clone size derive from that table, while D and trimming were established from the DNA sequence. The sample contains over 150,000 clones, more than 65% of them found a single time. Of the sample, roughly 1.2% is held by the ten largest clones.

V sheds 4 bases and J sheds 9 bases, leaving 13 bases between their ends. CDR3 length: 14 amino acids, cysteine to phenylalanine. The DNA shown is the 42-base CDR3, in frame from base 1. CDR1 and CDR2 are read off the germline V gene as MDHEN and SYDVKM. On the study overall, not on this receptor specifically: Three of the identified cytomegalovirus-associated TCR beta chains were confirmed in vitro to be specific for cytomegalovirus antigens. The sequencing pipeline was judged likely to have produced a cluster of highly shared sequence variants as a technical artifact. According to the authors, the approach could potentially be generalized to other disease states and immunological phenotypes. Assigning TCR associations to individual alleles was difficult when HLA alleles, especially DR and DQ, strongly co-occurred. About 15 rarely observed V segments, including chromosome 9 orphons, were excluded from the earlier analysis of 550 to 700 of the donors because counts were too low. Linkage disequilibrium might explain the correlated functional status among segregating V segments, but an unknown experimental factor could not be ruled out. Specific HLA alleles were associated with over 15,000 TCR beta sequences at a false discovery rate of 0.05 in a later analysis. While some public TCRs were present in many individuals, most TCR sequences turned up only very rarely across donors. In a later genetic analysis, a missense DCLRE1C variant was associated with V-gene and J-gene trimming of TCR beta chains, and the association was replicated in an independent cohort. HLA typing was unavailable for some donors at each locus, so association tests used only the typed subset. According to a later analysis, TCR association rates differed among HLA loci, with DRB1 alleles showing the most associated TCRs and HLA-C alleles showing the fewest. Some IMGT-functional V segments, including TRBV6-2 and TRBV6-3, could not be distinguished by the 87-base-pair reads and were therefore excluded. A later analysis reported that several top co-occurrence clusters appeared linked to parvovirus B19, influenza, CMV and Epstein-Barr virus. Compared with equally common non-associated chains, HLA-associated TCR beta chains in a later analysis were more clonally expanded and had lower generation probabilities. The classifier was reported to diagnose cytomegalovirus status with high specificity and sensitivity in both the original cohort and the validation cohort. The study gave a list of about 160 TCR beta chains associated with cytomegalovirus. This cohort had only TCR beta chains sequenced, and the lack of alpha or paired-chain data limited which features could be detected. Sequencing depth was assumed to be roughly uniform across donors in the presence/absence analyses, though that assumption may not hold. For the cohort, immune exposure information was limited to CMV serostatus. In a later analysis, most CMV-associated TCR beta chains were found to appear HLA-restricted, with HLA associations seemingly driven largely by CMV exposure. A further reported finding was that TCR beta sequences accurately predicted the HLA-A and HLA-B alleles for most subjects in the first cohort. In an earlier analysis of about 550 of the donors, most TCR beta V segments were observed in productive rearrangements about 87% or about 30% of the time, broadly matching IMGT annotations. Compared with the 666-donor mean, donors in an Asian-associated ancestry cluster had fewer N-insertions in productive TCRs, according to a later genetic analysis.

The cohort was made up of under 800 healthy bone marrow donors. At the time of sampling, all cohort members were nominally healthy, though unrecorded immune exposures were likely present. The donor was CMV seronegative and was included in the group of over 300 seronegative cohort members. A peripheral blood sample was provided by each donor, and peripheral blood mononuclear cells were used for TCR beta sequencing. Genomic DNA was extracted from the blood cell samples with the Qiagen DNeasy Blood Extraction Kit. Sequenced sample: PBMCs. The origin of this receptor is a woman aged 50 to 65 in good health and CMV-seronegative. Here the chain combines TRBV28 and TRBJ1-6, with no confident D gene call. Read as DNA, the sequence is TGTGCCAGCAGTTCGAGGGATTTGGGTTCACCCCTCCACTTT. This is translated as CASSSRDLGSPLHF.